Presented here are 29 T cell receptor beta chains from one specimen sequenced in a study of blood T cell repertoires in COVID-19. The repertoire was sequenced with immunoSEQ multiplex PCR; TCRdb's copy has only in-frame clones and lacks some. The table records approximately 190,000 clones, approximately 90% of them present only once. Sequencing was done on a sample of PBMCs or T cells enriched from blood (not recorded which). The receptor source for this set is a woman aged 40 to 55 in a cohort exposed to, infected with or recovered from COVID-19 (not recorded which).

V gene TRBV27 combines with J gene TRBJ2-2; 8 bases map to TRBD2. In germline, CDR1 is MNHEY, CDR2 SMNVEV (reference sequence). V was clipped by 3 bases and J by 4 bases; unmatched bases: 7. CDR3 length: 16 residues. The DNA for the CDR3 is TGTGCCAGCAGTTTTTCCGGGGGGGCGGTCACCGGGGAGCTGTTTTTT. It translates to CASSFSGGAVTGELFF.

The V and J genes are TRBV19 and TRBJ2-7; possibly TRBD2 for D (6 bases). This CDR3 contains 14 residues. Between the trimmed V and J ends, which lost 3 bases and 6 bases, there was a span of 15 bases. Germline lookup yields CDR1 LNHDA and CDR2 SQIVND (reference sequence). The CDR3 DNA reads TGTGCCAGTAGTATGTGGGGGGTATCCGGCGAGCAGTACTTC. This gives the protein CASSMWGVSGEQYF.

The rearrangement links TRBV5-1 to TRBJ1-2; TRBD1 matches 8 bases. Trimming cost V 4 bases and J 7 bases; bases outside gene matches: 9. The CDR3 loop spans 14 amino acids. In germline, CDR1 is SGHRS, CDR2 YFSETQ. The CDR3 region has the DNA TGCGCCAGCAGCCCGGACGGGACAGGCGCTGGCTACACCTTC. This sequence encodes CASSPDGTGAGYTF.

The chain links TRBV12-5 to TRBJ2-3; the match to TRBD2 covers 9 bases. The CDR3 extends over 16 amino acids. V was pared by 0 bases and J by 1 base, with 2 bases of the junction left unmatched. The germline V gene has CDR1 LGHNT and CDR2 FRNRAP. The CDR3 DNA sequence: TGTGCTAGTGGTTTGGTACTAGCGGGTGGCACAGATACGCAGTATTTT. The encoded protein is CASGLVLAGGTDTQYF.

This clone was picked up a small number of times. The chain uses TRBV6-6 and TRBJ2-7, with 10 positions matching TRBD2. After removal of 6 bases from V and 4 bases from J, the junction contained 9 bases not matched to a gene. The CDR3 totals 15 residues. Per germline, CDR1 MNHNY and CDR2 SVGAGI (reference sequence). The CDR3 region is CASSASGSWSYEQYF. The CDR3 DNA reads as TGTGCCAGCAGCGCTAGCGGGAGTTGGTCGTACGAGCAGTACTTC.

J is TRBJ1-1 and V is TRBV19; no definite D call. Germline V gene data show CDR1 as LNHDA and CDR2 as SQIVND (reference sequence). Trimming removed 3 bases from V and 1 base from J, with 12 bases in between. The CDR3 is 15 amino acids. The CDR3 loop reads CASSISYTSNTEAFF. The CDR3 DNA sequence: TGTGCCAGTAGTATCAGTTACACATCGAACACTGAAGCTTTCTTT.

The chain has TRBV27 and TRBJ1-2, with D perhaps matching TRBD1 (6 bases). Germline loops: CDR1 MNHEY, CDR2 SMNVEV (reference sequence). The germline V and J ends were trimmed by 3 bases and 5 bases, with 25 bases remaining between them. The CDR3 covers 18 residues. CDR3 region: CASSLKYDRGSRTYGYTF. In DNA form, the CDR3 reads TGTGCCAGCAGTTTGAAATATGATAGGGGGTCGCGAACTTATGGCTACACCTTC.

This clone was observed many times. The chain links TRBV6-4 to TRBJ2-3; D is perhaps TRBD2 (6 bases). CDR3 size: 14 residues. Trimming left V 2 bases short and J 6 bases short, with 12 bases between. CDR1 is MRHNA and CDR2 is SNTAGT in the germline V gene. The CDR3 sequence is CASSDRLDFDTQYF. The CDR3 region has the DNA TGTGCCAGCAGTGACCGACTAGATTTTGATACGCAGTATTTT.

This sequence joins TRBV6-5 and TRBJ1-2, with TRBD1 identical over 9 bases. The CDR3 sequence is 14 residues long. The V gene end was trimmed by 4 bases and the J gene end by 3 bases; junction bases not matched to a gene: 3. Germline CDR1 is MNHEY and CDR2 is SVGAGI. The CDR3 DNA reads TGTGCCAGCAGTTTAAGACAGGGGGACTATGGCTACACCTTC. This sequence encodes CASSLRQGDYGYTF.

The chain couples TRBV28 to TRBJ2-7, with TRBD2 matching over 7 bases. In germline, CDR1 is MDHEN, CDR2 SYDVKM. The CDR3 runs 15 residues. Trimming cost V 1 base and J 2 bases; bases outside gene matches: 5. CDR3 sequence reads: CASSLSPSGAYEQYF. The DNA for the CDR3 is TGTGCCAGCAGTTTATCCCCTAGCGGTGCCTACGAGCAGTACTTC.

This rearrangement joins TRBV7-9 to TRBJ1-2; 7 nucleotides line up with TRBD1. The CDR3 totals 14 residues. Germline CDR1 and CDR2: SEHNR and FQNEAQ (reference sequence). Trimming cost V 4 bases and J 4 bases; bases outside gene matches: 6. CDR3 DNA: TGTGCCAGCAGCTCCAGACAGGGAGGCTATGGCTACACCTTC. Translated, it gives CASSSRQGGYGYTF.

The count of this clone is one. The chain combines TRBV12-3 or TRBV12-4 with TRBJ1-1; TRBD1 agrees at 8 bases. V lost 1 base and J lost 11; bases outside the gene matches: 6. The CDR3 totals 13 residues. The CDR3 loop reads CASSLGQGAGAFF. The CDR3 DNA reads as TGTGCCAGCAGTTTAGGGCAGGGGGCCGGGGCTTTCTTT.

This clone was observed a handful of times. V usage is TRBV4-1 and J usage is TRBJ2-3; D call uncertain. The CDR3 sequence is 15 residues long. Germline V gene data show CDR1 as MGHRA and CDR2 as YSYEKL. Trimming shortened V by 1 base and J by 4 bases, and 12 bases separated the two germline ends. CDR3 sequence reads: CASSQALTRPDTQYF. CDR3 coding DNA: TGCGCCAGCAGCCAAGCACTGACTCGCCCAGATACGCAGTATTTT.

The V call is TRBV4-3, the J call TRBJ2-7; 9 bases are shared with TRBD1. The CDR3 runs to 14 residues. V shed 1 base and J 6 bases; nucleotides not matched to a gene: 4. The germline gives CDR1 LGHNA, CDR2 YSLEER. CDR3 residues: CASSQGTGESEQYF. In nucleotides, the CDR3 is TGCGCCAGCAGCCAAGGGACAGGGGAAAGCGAGCAGTACTTC.

The rearrangement uses TRBV27 and TRBJ1-4; TRBD1 might be the D (5 bases). CDR1 is MNHEY and CDR2 is SMNVEV in the germline V gene (reference sequence). V lost 8 bases and J 6 bases, leaving 16 bases between the germline ends. This CDR3 has 14 residues. The CDR3 DNA follows: TGTGCCAGCGCTTACTGGGGGGGGGATGAAAAACTGTTTTTT. This translates into CASAYWGGDEKLFF.

This clone was counted once. The CDR3 coding sequence is TGTGCCAGCGGAGGAGCGGGAGCCTACGAGCAGTACTTC. Its translation is CASGGAGAYEQYF. This chain connects TRBV5-8 to TRBJ2-7, with 8 positions matching TRBD2. J gave up 2 bases and V 7 bases, and 5 bases lay outside the gene matches. Germline V lookup: CDR1 SGHTS, CDR2 YDEGEE. There are 13 residues in the CDR3.

The chain couples TRBV11-2 to TRBJ1-5, with TRBD1 matching 9 bases. There are 14 residues in the CDR3. Per the germline V gene, CDR1 is SGHAT and CDR2 is FQNNGV. Unmatched junction bases numbered 6, after V lost 5 bases and J lost 7 bases. CDR3 region: CASSPGQGKQPQHF. CDR3 coding DNA: TGTGCCAGCAGCCCAGGACAGGGGAAGCAGCCCCAGCATTTT.

The V and J genes are TRBV20-1 and TRBJ2-1; 9 nucleotides line up with TRBD2. This CDR3 has 14 amino acids. V gave up 3 bases and J gave up 0 bases; unmatched junction bases: 0. CDR1 is DFQATT and CDR2 is SNEGSKA in the germline V gene (reference sequence). CDR3 in amino acids: CSASSGGSYNEQFF. Here the CDR3 DNA reads TGCAGTGCTAGTAGCGGGGGCTCCTACAATGAGCAGTTCTTC.

J is TRBJ1-2 and V is TRBV29-1; TRBD1 agrees at 7 bases. In germline, CDR1 is SQVTM, CDR2 ANQGSEA. V lost 8 bases to trimming and J lost 4 bases; unmatched junction nucleotides: 4. CDR3 length: 11 amino acids. The CDR3 DNA sequence: TGCAGCCTAAGGGACAGCTATGGCTACACCTTC. This sequence encodes CSLRDSYGYTF.

Comment on this clone: Other DNA sequences within the sample encode an identical CDR3. The chain employs TRBV6-5 and TRBJ2-1; D uncertain. Germline V gene data show CDR1 as MNHEY and CDR2 as SVGAGI. The CDR3 spans 11 residues. Trimming removed 2 bases from V and 9 bases from J, with 5 bases in between. Here the CDR3 reads CASSYGGEQFF. The CDR3, as DNA: TGTGCCAGCAGTTACGGCGGTGAGCAGTTCTTC.

This clone has at least ten counts. This chain connects TRBV7-8 to TRBJ1-1; D is unclear. CDR1 is SGHVS, CDR2 FQNEAQ, per germline. This CDR3 spans 16 amino acids. V lost 3 bases and J lost 2, with 16 bases in between. The CDR3 DNA follows: TGTGCCAGCAGCTTGGTTGCCCGGCGGGTAAACACTGAAGCTTTCTTT. It translates to CASSLVARRVNTEAFF.

This clone came up a few times. The rearrangement uses TRBV28 and TRBJ1-2; 9 bases agree with TRBD1. The CDR3 runs 13 residues. The V segment lost 6 bases and the J segment 2 bases; nucleotides outside the gene matches: 1. Looked up from germline, CDR1 is MDHEN and CDR2 is SYDVKM. The CDR3 DNA reads TGTGCCAGCAGGACAGGGGGAAACTATGGCTACACCTTC. Its translation is CASRTGGNYGYTF.

The chain combines TRBV6-6 with TRBJ1-2; tentative D call: TRBD1 (5 bases). The CDR3 loop spans 15 amino acids. The V gene's germline CDR1 is MNHNY and CDR2 SVGAGI (reference sequence). Between the trimmed V and J ends, which lost 6 bases and 3 bases, there was a span of 17 bases. CDR3 in DNA: TGTGCCAGCAGCTCCTCGACAGTCAGGGACTATGGCTACACCTTC. Translated: CASSSSTVRDYGYTF.

V gene TRBV27 combines with J gene TRBJ1-5; TRBD1 agrees at 8 bases. Trimming at V came to 8 bases and at J to 6 bases, leaving 3 bases not matched to a gene. CDR1 and CDR2 (germline): MNHEY, SMNVEV (reference sequence). The CDR3 totals 12 residues. CDR3 in DNA: TGTGCCAGCGGACAGGGAAGTCAGCCCCAGCATTTT. Translated: CASGQGSQPQHF.

The chain couples TRBV24-1 to TRBJ2-7, with 11 positions matching TRBD2. CDR1 and CDR2 from the germline V gene are KGHDR and SFDVKD. The CDR3 extends over 15 amino acids. Trimming at V came to 2 bases and at J to 4 bases, leaving 3 bases not matched to a gene. The CDR3 protein is CATSDWASGRYEQYF. CDR3 bases: TGTGCCACCAGTGATTGGGCTAGCGGGAGGTACGAGCAGTACTTC.

J is TRBJ1-1 and V is TRBV25-1, with D possibly TRBD1 on 5 matching bases. The CDR3 length is 15 residues. The germline V and J ends were trimmed by 0 bases and 1 base, with 9 bases remaining between them. Germline V CDR1 and CDR2: MGHDK, SYGVNS. The CDR3 sequence: CASSEYQGPNTEAFF. The CDR3, as DNA: TGTGCCAGCAGTGAATATCAGGGCCCGAACACTGAAGCTTTCTTT.

This chain uses TRBV7-2 with TRBJ2-7; 15 bases are a match to TRBD2. From germline, CDR1 is SGHTA and CDR2 FQGNSA. The CDR3 runs 18 residues. The J segment lost 2 bases and the V segment lost 4 bases, leaving 9 bases of the junction unmatched. The CDR3 sequence: CASSWGLAGGRGTYEQYF. The DNA for the CDR3 is TGTGCCAGCAGCTGGGGACTAGCGGGAGGTAGGGGGACCTACGAGCAGTACTTC. Together with reference TRBV7-2 and TRBJ2-7, the CDR3 gives the full variable domain: GAGVSQSPSNKVTEKGKDVELRCDPISGHTALYWYRQSLGQGLEFLIYFQGNSAPDKSGLPSDRFSAERTGGSVSTLTIQRTQQEDSAVYLCASSWGLAGGRGTYEQYFGPGTRLTVT.

This clone was found once. The CDR3: CASTYGQAAGPLHF. For the CDR3, the DNA is TGTGCCAGTACATATGGACAGGCCGCGGGACCCCTCCACTTT. The V gene is TRBV19, the J gene TRBJ1-6, with 7 nucleotides matching TRBD1. The germline V gene has CDR1 LNHDA and CDR2 SQIVND (reference sequence). The ends lost 7 bases at V and 12 bases at J; junction bases unmatched: 12. The CDR3 is 14 residues long.

The V and J genes are TRBV6-2 or TRBV6-3 and TRBJ1-1; no reliable D call. The CDR3 has 13 amino acids. Germline-derived CDR1 and CDR2 are MNHEY and SVGEGT. Trimming took 4 bases from V and 7 from J, leaving 13 bases between them. The CDR3 nucleotides are TGTGCCAGCAGTTTTGGGTCCCGGGTTGAAGCTTTCTTT. Amino acids: CASSFGSRVEAFF.